Listed below are T cell receptor beta chains from one sample, sequenced in a study of OX40 agonist ivuxolimab in advanced cancers. Repertoires were generated with immunoSEQ multiplex PCR, while TCRdb's copy carries only in-frame clones and drops some. The table shows approximately 20,000 clones, with around four fifths occurring only once. This specimen consisted of CD4+ or CD8+ T cells sorted from blood, obtained in a trial of the OX40 agonist ivuxolimab. Receptor source: an adult with an advanced solid tumor such as melanoma, head and neck, liver or kidney cancer. Each CDR3 is given with its conserved first and last residue. D genes are given only for firm matches. Clone size is shown for a subset of rows, as once, few, many or a class of expanded clone.

v_gene	j_gene	d_gene	abundance	CDR3nt	CDR3aa
TRBV6-1	TRBJ2-7	-	-	TGTGCCACCACCGACCGCTACGAGCAGTACTTC	CATTDRYEQYF
TRBV5-1	TRBJ2-7	-	-	TGCGCCAGCAGCTTGAGGGGTATCACGCACAATAGTGTGCAGTACTTC	CASSLRGITHNSVQYF
TRBV10-1	TRBJ2-2	-	-	TGCGCCAGCAGCCCCCTCGACAGATCGAACACCGGGGAGCTGTTTTTT	CASSPLDRSNTGELFF
TRBV4-1	TRBJ2-4	-	-	TGCGCCAGCAGCCACTTCGGGGGAAGGAACATTCAGTACTTC	CASSHFGGRNIQYF
TRBV28	TRBJ1-1	-	-	TGTGCCAGCAGTTTATTGCCGGGGGGCACTGAAGCTTTCTTT	CASSLLPGGTEAFF
TRBV9	TRBJ2-1	TRBD2	-	TGTGCCAGCAGCGTTATAGCGGGGGCGTACAATGAGCAGTTCTTC	CASSVIAGAYNEQFF
TRBV5-5	TRBJ1-4	TRBD1	-	TGTGCCAGCAGCTTGTGGGGACAGCGGAATGAAAAACTGTTTTTT	CASSLWGQRNEKLFF
TRBV11-2	TRBJ1-5	-	-	TGTGCCAGCAGCTTAGATCCCGGGACGATGGAGCCCCAGCATTTT	CASSLDPGTMEPQHF
TRBV11-2	TRBJ2-7	TRBD1	-	TGTGCCAGCAGCCTCCGGGACAGCGGTGGCTCCGAGCAGTACTTC	CASSLRDSGGSEQYF
TRBV15	TRBJ2-2	-	-	TGTGCCACCAGCTCAGACCCTGGACATCGGGCCGCCGGGGAGCTGTTTTTT	CATSSDPGHRAAGELFF
TRBV27	TRBJ1-2	-	-	TGTGCCAGCAGTTTCAACGGAAATTCTGGCTACACCTTC	CASSFNGNSGYTF
TRBV19	TRBJ1-1	-	-	TGTGCCAGTAGGCACAGTTGGTCTGAAGCTTTCTTT	CASRHSWSEAFF
TRBV27	TRBJ2-7	-	-	TGTGCCAGCAGTTTAGAACCAGGGGGGCACTACGAGCAGTACTTC	CASSLEPGGHYEQYF
TRBV14	TRBJ2-1	-	-	TGTGCCAGCAAGCAGGGGCCTAACAATGAGCAGTTCTTC	CASKQGPNNEQFF
TRBV4-3	TRBJ1-2	-	-	TGCGCCAGCAGCCAAGTAGGGCTCCAGGGGAAGGATGGCTACACCTTC	CASSQVGLQGKDGYTF
TRBV7-8	TRBJ2-7	TRBD2	medium-sized	TGTGCCAGCAGTCCCCAGGGGGGACTAGCCGAGCAGTACTTC	CASSPQGGLAEQYF
TRBV2	TRBJ2-5	TRBD2	-	TGTGCCAGTTACGGACTAGCGGGGGAAGAGACCCAGTACTTC	CASYGLAGEETQYF
TRBV5-3	TRBJ1-4	-	-	TGTGCCAGAAGCTTGCCGGACCGAACTAATGAAAAACTGTTTTTT	CARSLPDRTNEKLFF
TRBV15	TRBJ2-5	-	-	TGTGCCACCAGCCCCTTTGGGGGGCCCCAAGAGACCCAGTACTTC	CATSPFGGPQETQYF
TRBV2	TRBJ2-7	-	-	TGTGCCAGCGGACGAGGGAGAGTGGCCTACGAGCAGTACTTC	CASGRGRVAYEQYF
TRBV28	TRBJ2-7	TRBD2	-	TGTGCCAGCAGTGTCATAGCGGGATTGAACGAGCAGTACTTC	CASSVIAGLNEQYF
TRBV9	TRBJ1-1	-	few	TGTGCCAGCAGCCCTGCCACTGAAGCTTTCTTT	CASSPATEAFF
TRBV7-9	TRBJ1-4	-	-	TGTGCCAGCAGCCCAGACCTCTACAGGGAGGCTAATGAAAAACTGTTTTTT	CASSPDLYREANEKLFF
TRBV6-1	TRBJ1-1	TRBD1	-	TGTGCCAGCAGTTTGACAGGGTGGGTTAGAGATGAAGCTTTCTTT	CASSLTGWVRDEAFF
TRBV30	TRBJ1-1	TRBD1	-	TGTGCCTGGGCGATCGACAGGGAGCGGGACACTGAAGCTTTCTTT	CAWAIDRERDTEAFF